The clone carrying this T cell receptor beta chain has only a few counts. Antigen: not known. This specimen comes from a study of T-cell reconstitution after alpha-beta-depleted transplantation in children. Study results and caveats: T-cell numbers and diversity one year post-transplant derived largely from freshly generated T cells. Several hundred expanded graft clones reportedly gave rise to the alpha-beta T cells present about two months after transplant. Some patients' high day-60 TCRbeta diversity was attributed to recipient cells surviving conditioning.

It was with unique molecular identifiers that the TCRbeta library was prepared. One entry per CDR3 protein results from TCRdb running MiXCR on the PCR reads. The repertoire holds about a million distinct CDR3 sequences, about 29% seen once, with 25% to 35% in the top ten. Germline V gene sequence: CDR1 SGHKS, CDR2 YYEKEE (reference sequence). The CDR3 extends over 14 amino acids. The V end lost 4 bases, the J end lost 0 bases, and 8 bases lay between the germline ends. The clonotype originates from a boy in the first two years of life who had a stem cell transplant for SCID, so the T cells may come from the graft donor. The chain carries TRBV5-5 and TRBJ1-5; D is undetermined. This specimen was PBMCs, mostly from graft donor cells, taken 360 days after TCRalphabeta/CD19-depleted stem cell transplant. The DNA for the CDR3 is TGTGCCAGCAGCAGGGTGGGTAGCAATCAGCCCCAGCATTTT. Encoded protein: CASSRVGSNQPQHF.